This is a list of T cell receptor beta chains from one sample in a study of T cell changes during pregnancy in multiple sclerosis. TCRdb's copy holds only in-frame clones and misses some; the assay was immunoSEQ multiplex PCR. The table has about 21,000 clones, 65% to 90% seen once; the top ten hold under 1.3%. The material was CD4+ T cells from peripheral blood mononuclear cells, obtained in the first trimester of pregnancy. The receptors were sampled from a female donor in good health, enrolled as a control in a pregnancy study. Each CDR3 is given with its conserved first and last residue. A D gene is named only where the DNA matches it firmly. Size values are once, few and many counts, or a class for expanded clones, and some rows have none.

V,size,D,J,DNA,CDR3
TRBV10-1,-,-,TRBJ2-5,TGCGCGCGGGTCAGAGAAGATGAAGAGACCCAGTACTTC,CARVREDEETQYF
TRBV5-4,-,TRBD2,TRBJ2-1,TGTGCCAGCAGCTTGGGGGGACTAGCGGGGGGCAATGAGCAGTTCTTC,CASSLGGLAGGNEQFF
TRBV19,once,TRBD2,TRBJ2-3,TGTGCCAGTAGTGTAATGACTAGCGGGTGGGCAGATACGCAGTATTTT,CASSVMTSGWADTQYF
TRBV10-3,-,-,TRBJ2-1,TGTGCCATCGCGAATCGCGTCGACAATGAGCAGTTCTTC,CAIANRVDNEQFF
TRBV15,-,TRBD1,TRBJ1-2,TGTGCCACCAGCAGAGCGGACAGGGAGTCCTATGGCTACACCTTC,CATSRADRESYGYTF
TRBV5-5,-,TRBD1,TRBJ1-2,TGTGCCAGCAGCTTGGTAGCACAGGGGTTACATGGCTACACCTTC,CASSLVAQGLHGYTF
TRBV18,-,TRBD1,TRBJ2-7,TGTGCCAGCTCACCGCTGAGACAGGGCTTCTTCTACGAGCAGTACTTC,CASSPLRQGFFYEQYF
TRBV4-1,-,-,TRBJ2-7,TGCGCCAGCAGCCAAGATCAGGTCTACGAGCAGTACTTC,CASSQDQVYEQYF
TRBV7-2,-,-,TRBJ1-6,TGTGCCAGCAGCTTTATTGGGCATCCGAGCTCCTATAATTCACCCCTCCACTTT,CASSFIGHPSSYNSPLHF
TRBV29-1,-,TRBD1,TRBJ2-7,TGCAGCGTTGAAGGACAGGGGTACGAGCAGTACTTC,CSVEGQGYEQYF
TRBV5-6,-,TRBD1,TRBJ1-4,TGTGCCAGCGGGACAGGGAGTGGGCGACCGTTAAGACTGTTTTTT,CASGTGSGRPLRLFF
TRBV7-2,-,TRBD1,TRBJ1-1,TGTGCCAGCAGCTCAAAACGGGACAGATTGAACACTGAAGCTTTCTTT,CASSSKRDRLNTEAFF
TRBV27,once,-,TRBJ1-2,TGTGCCAGCAGTTTGTCCAGGGCTAACTATGGCTACACCTTC,CASSLSRANYGYTF
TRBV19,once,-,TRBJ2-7,TGTGCCAGTAGTATAGACGGTCTAGGCAGTTCGTCCTACGAGCAGTACTTC,CASSIDGLGSSSYEQYF
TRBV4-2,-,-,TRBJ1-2,TGTGCCAGCAGCCAGGGAGGGCGCGACTATGGCTACACCTTC,CASSQGGRDYGYTF
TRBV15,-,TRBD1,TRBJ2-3,TGTGCCACCAGGACAGGGGGCGTCGCAGATACGCAGTATTTT,CATRTGGVADTQYF
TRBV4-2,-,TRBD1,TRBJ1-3,TGTGCCAGCAGCCAAGATCGCGGGGACAGGGGACGAAACACCATATATTTT,CASSQDRGDRGRNTIYF
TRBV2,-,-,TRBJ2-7,TGTGCCAGCCAGGCTGGGGGGGGGCTCATAAGGGAGCAGTACTTC,CASQAGGGLIREQYF
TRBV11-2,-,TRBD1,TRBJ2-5,TGTGCCAGCAGCTTAGGGGGACAGCAAGAGACCCAGTACTTC,CASSLGGQQETQYF
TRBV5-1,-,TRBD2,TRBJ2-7,TGCGCCAGCAGCCCGATCGCGGGAGGATCCTACGAGCAGTACTTC,CASSPIAGGSYEQYF
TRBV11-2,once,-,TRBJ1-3,TGTGCCAGCAGCCTGATAGTCCGGACTCTCCCTACCGAGGGAAACACCATATATTTT,CASSLIVRTLPTEGNTIYF
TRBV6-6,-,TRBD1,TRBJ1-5,TGTGCCAGCAGTAATACAGGGGGCTTCAATCAGCCCCAGCATTTT,CASSNTGGFNQPQHF
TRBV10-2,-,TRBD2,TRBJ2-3,TGCGCCAGCAGTGAGTCTCGACTAGCGGGATATCAAGATACGCAGTATTTT,CASSESRLAGYQDTQYF
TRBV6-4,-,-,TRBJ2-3,TGTGCCAGCAGTGAATTATCGGGGGCAGATACGCAGTATTTT,CASSELSGADTQYF
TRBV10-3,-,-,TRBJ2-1,TGTGCCATCAGCGGAGTCCTAAATCAGCGGCAAGCCTACAATGAGCAGTTCTTC,CAISGVLNQRQAYNEQFF
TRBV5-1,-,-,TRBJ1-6,TGCGCCAGCAGCTTGGCCGGGGGGGCCTGGGGTTCACCCCTCCACTTT,CASSLAGGAWGSPLHF
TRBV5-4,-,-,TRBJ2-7,TGTGCCAGCAGCTTGGCCGGGACTCCGGGAACCGAGCAGTACTTC,CASSLAGTPGTEQYF
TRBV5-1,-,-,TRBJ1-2,TGCGCCAGCAGCTTGGTCGGGTCGGGGGAGCATGGCTACACCTTC,CASSLVGSGEHGYTF
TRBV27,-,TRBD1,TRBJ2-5,TGTGCCAGCAGGCGGACAGGGCAAGAGACCCAGTACTTC,CASRRTGQETQYF
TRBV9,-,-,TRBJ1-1,TGTGCCAGCAGCCTCCCGGGGGAGGACACTGAAGCTTTCTTT,CASSLPGEDTEAFF
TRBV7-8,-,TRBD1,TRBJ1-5,TGTGCCAGCAGCTCAAGGACAGGGATGAATCAGCCCCAGCATTTT,CASSSRTGMNQPQHF
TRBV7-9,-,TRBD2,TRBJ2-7,TGTGCCAGCAGCCTCGGACTAGCCTACGAGCAGTACTTC,CASSLGLAYEQYF
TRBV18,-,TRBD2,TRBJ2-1,TGTGCCAGCTCCCCCACAGGTAGCGGGGGGGCGAGTGAGCAGTTCTTC,CASSPTGSGGASEQFF
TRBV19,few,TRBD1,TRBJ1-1,TGTGCCAGTAGTATTAGATATGGTGACAGGGGCGTAGAAGCTTTCTTT,CASSIRYGDRGVEAFF
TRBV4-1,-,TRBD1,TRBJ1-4,TGCGCCAGCAGCCACACCGGGACAGGGCCCGAAAAACTGTTTTTT,CASSHTGTGPEKLFF
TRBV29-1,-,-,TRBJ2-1,TGCAGCGTTGACAGGGGCTCCTACAATGAGCAGTTCTTC,CSVDRGSYNEQFF
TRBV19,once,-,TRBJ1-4,TGTGCCAGTAGTATTGGCACAGGGAGAGGAAGGGATGAAAAACTGTTTTTT,CASSIGTGRGRDEKLFF
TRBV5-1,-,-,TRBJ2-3,TGCGCCAGCAGCTTGCGACTCCCCGGGGATACGCAGTATTTT,CASSLRLPGDTQYF
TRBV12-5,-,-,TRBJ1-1,TGTGCTAGTGGTTTGGTACAAGTTCGGGGGGCTGTAAACACTGAAGCTTTCTTT,CASGLVQVRGAVNTEAFF
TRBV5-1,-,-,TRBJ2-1,TGCGCCAGCCGTGAACGCCCGGGACTTTACAATGAGCAGTTCTTC,CASRERPGLYNEQFF
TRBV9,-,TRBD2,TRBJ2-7,TGTGCCAGCAGCGGGGGGACTAGCGGGAGTTACGAGCAGTACTTC,CASSGGTSGSYEQYF
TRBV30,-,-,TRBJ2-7,TGTGCCTGGGACCTCTCGGGGATTTACGAGCAGTACTTC,CAWDLSGIYEQYF
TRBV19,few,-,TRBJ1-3,TGTGCCAGTAATGCCGGACAACCAGGAAACACCATATATTTT,CASNAGQPGNTIYF
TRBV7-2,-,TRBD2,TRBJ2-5,TGTGCCAGCAGCTTAGCACTAGCGGGAATGTACCAAGAGACCCAGTACTTC,CASSLALAGMYQETQYF
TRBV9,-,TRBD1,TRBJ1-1,TGTGCCAGCAGCGTAGGCCCAGGGGGTAACACTGAAGCTTTCTTT,CASSVGPGGNTEAFF
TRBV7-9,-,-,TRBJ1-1,TGTGCCAGCAGCCGGACACAGTGGGGGCCGAACACTGAAGCTTTCTTT,CASSRTQWGPNTEAFF
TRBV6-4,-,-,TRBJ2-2,TGTGCCAGCAGTGCAGGGGACACCGGGGAGCTGTTTTTT,CASSAGDTGELFF
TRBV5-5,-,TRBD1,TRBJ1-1,TGTGCCAGCAGCAAAGAGGGACAGCCGGACACTGAAGCTTTCTTT,CASSKEGQPDTEAFF
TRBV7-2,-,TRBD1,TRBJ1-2,TGTGCCAGCAGCTACCCCCCCGACAGGGGTAATGGCTACACCTTC,CASSYPPDRGNGYTF
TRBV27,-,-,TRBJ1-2,TGTGCCAGCAGTTTATCGCGGGGGGTGGATGGCTACACCTTC,CASSLSRGVDGYTF
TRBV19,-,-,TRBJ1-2,TGTGCCAGTAGTGTCGGGACAACCTCCCGAGGCTATGGCTACACCTTC,CASSVGTTSRGYGYTF
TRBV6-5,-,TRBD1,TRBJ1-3,TGTGCCAGCAGTGGGGACAGGTCTGGAAACACCATATATTTT,CASSGDRSGNTIYF
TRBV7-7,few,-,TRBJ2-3,TGTGCTAGCAGCTCGGACTCGTCCACCACAGATACGCAGTATTTT,CASSSDSSTTDTQYF